Shown below are 17 T cell receptor beta chains from a single sample sequenced in a study of graft-versus-host responses after intestinal transplantation. Using immunoSEQ multiplex PCR, the repertoire was profiled, and TCRdb retains in-frame clones only, with some absent. The repertoire holds several thousand clones, 79% seen once, with about 6.7% in the top ten. Graft tissue processing released intraepithelial and lamina propria lymphocytes. Sequenced here: ileum tissue, sampled roughly 16 and 21 days after intestinal transplantation. These receptors were collected from a human patient who received an intestinal transplant, so some T cells may come from the graft donor.

The V and J genes are TRBV9 and TRBJ2-3; tentative D call: TRBD2 (7 bases). CDR1 SGDLS and CDR2 YYNGEE come from the germline V gene. This CDR3 region has 18 residues. Trimming removed 0 bases from V and 3 bases from J, with 20 bases in between. This CDR3 is CASSVGGGGGASTDTQYF. CDR3 DNA: TGTGCCAGCAGCGTAGGGGGAGGAGGGGGGGCCTCGACAGATACGCAGTATTTT.

This chain joins TRBV7-2 and TRBJ1-1; D unclear. CDR1 is SGHTA, CDR2 FQGNSA, per germline. The CDR3 has 14 amino acids. Trimming removed 8 bases at V and 1 base at J, with 14 bases between. The CDR3 nucleotides are TGTGCCAGCGCCTTCGGAGCCTCGAACACTGAAGCTTTCTTT. Translating it yields CASAFGASNTEAFF.

The chain joins TRBV5-5 to TRBJ1-1, with a tentative D call TRBD1 (5 bases). With 4 bases removed from V and 5 bases from J, the gap between germline ends came to 18 bases. The germline gives CDR1 SGHKS, CDR2 YYEKEE (reference sequence). CDR3 length: 15 amino acids. The DNA of the CDR3 is TGTGCCAGCAGCCAAGCGAAAGAGGGGTGGACTGAAGCTTTCTTT. Its translation: CASSQAKEGWTEAFF.

The J gene is TRBJ1-2, the V gene TRBV28; D is possibly TRBD1 (5 bases). CDR3 length: 13 amino acids. Germline V gene data show CDR1 as MDHEN and CDR2 as SYDVKM. The ends were cut back, 1 base at V and 11 bases at J, with 14 bases in the middle. In DNA form, the CDR3 reads TGTGCCAGCAGTTTATCCCAGGGCTTGAGGTACACCTTC. It is translated as CASSLSQGLRYTF.

V gene TRBV5-4 combines with J gene TRBJ1-5, with 8 nucleotides matching TRBD1. J gave up 2 bases and V 2 bases, and 9 bases lay outside the gene matches. Germline assignment: CDR1 SGHNT and CDR2 YYREEE (reference sequence). The CDR3 runs 17 residues. CDR3 amino acids: CASSFSTGGVGNQPQHF. The CDR3 nucleotides are TGTGCCAGCAGCTTTTCAACAGGGGGAGTTGGCAATCAGCCCCAGCATTTT.

This chain links TRBV27 with TRBJ2-7; no firm D call. The V end lost 5 bases, the J end lost 5 bases, and 13 bases lay between the germline ends. This CDR3 is built from 13 residues. Germline CDR1 and CDR2: MNHEY and SMNVEV (reference sequence). The CDR3: CASSPRSAHEQYF. DNA of the CDR3: TGTGCCAGCAGTCCGAGGTCGGCCCACGAGCAGTACTTC.

The V gene is TRBV7-9, the J gene TRBJ1-5; D call uncertain. Trimming took 4 bases from V and 7 from J, leaving 11 bases between them. This CDR3 contains 13 residues. CDR1 and CDR2 (germline): SEHNR, FQNEAQ (reference sequence). CDR3 sequence (DNA): TGTGCCAGCAGCTCCGCCGCCGACCAGCCCCAGCATTTT. It translates to CASSSAADQPQHF.

The chain has TRBV5-1 and TRBJ2-1; 7 bases match TRBD2. The trim removed 0 bases at V and 0 bases at J, leaving 6 bases unmatched. The CDR3 sequence is 17 residues long. Germline CDR1 is SGHRS and CDR2 is YFSETQ. The CDR3 loop reads CASSLVPRGSSYNEQFF. CDR3 coding DNA: TGCGCCAGCAGCTTGGTCCCGCGGGGGTCCTCCTACAATGAGCAGTTCTTC.

The rearrangement joins TRBV21-1 to TRBJ1-4; TRBD1 is taken as the D call from the table, unchecked against the DNA. TRBV21-1 is a pseudogene segment. The CDR3 loop spans 18 amino acids. The CDR3 loop reads CASSKEGTGCTTNEKLFF. CDR3 sequence (DNA): TGTGCCAGCAGCAAAGAAGGGACAGGGTGCACAACTAATGAAAAACTGTTTTTT.

The genes are TRBV7-3 and TRBJ2-3; TRBD1 matches at 8 bases. There are 15 residues in the CDR3. V shed 6 bases, J shed 2 bases, and the junction held 7 bases outside the gene matches. Looked up from germline, CDR1 is SGHTA and CDR2 is FQGTGA. CDR3: CASRMGTGDTDTQYF. The DNA of the CDR3 is TGTGCCAGCAGGATGGGGACAGGAGACACAGATACGCAGTATTTT. Full variable domain (remainder filled in from reference TRBV7-3 and TRBJ2-3): GAGVSQTPSNKVTEKGKYVELRCDPISGHTALYWYRQSLGQGPEFLIYFQGTGAADDSGLPNDRFFAVRPEGSVSTLKIQRTERGDSAVYLCASRMGTGDTDTQYFGPGTRLTVL.

The chain has TRBV7-8 and TRBJ2-7, with D unclear. CDR3 length: 15 residues. Germline V gives CDR1 SGHVS, CDR2 FQNEAQ. V was trimmed by 1 base and J by 0 bases, leaving 10 bases between them. The CDR3 nucleotides are TGTGCCAGCAGCTTAGACCGGATATCCTCCTACGAGCAGTACTTC. Translating gives CASSLDRISSYEQYF.

The genes are TRBV4-2 and TRBJ2-7; the D gene is possibly TRBD1 (6 bases). V lost 0 bases and J lost 9, with 12 bases in between. Germline V gene data show CDR1 as LGHNA and CDR2 as YNFKEQ. This CDR3 has 13 residues. The CDR3 region has the DNA TGTGCCAGCAGCCAAGAGGCTTGGGGGCTGCAGTACTTC. The encoded protein is CASSQEAWGLQYF.

The CDR3 sequence is CASSPTGVVETQYF. Written as DNA, the CDR3 is TGTGCCAGCAGTCCTACGGGAGTTGTAGAGACCCAGTACTTC. The chain joins TRBV6-5 to TRBJ2-5; D might be TRBD2 (6 bases). The germline V and J ends were trimmed by 5 bases and 4 bases, with 14 bases remaining between them. CDR1 and CDR2 from the germline V gene are MNHEY and SVGAGI. The CDR3 extends over 14 amino acids.

CDR3 sequence: CASSQGAGNTIYF. The CDR3 DNA follows: TGTGCCAGCAGCCAGGGCGCGGGAAACACCATATATTTT. The chain combines TRBV6-6 with TRBJ1-3, with D perhaps matching TRBD1 (5 bases). Germline values: CDR1 MNHNY, CDR2 SVGAGI (reference sequence). V was pared by 6 bases and J by 4 bases, with 10 bases between. The CDR3 has 13 residues.

This chain links TRBV29-1 with TRBJ1-2; the D gene is possibly TRBD1 (5 bases). The CDR3 is made up of 14 amino acids. Germline CDR1 and CDR2: SQVTM and ANQGSEA. Trimming took off 6 bases at V and 6 bases at J, with 20 bases between the two ends. As DNA, the CDR3 is TGCAGCGTATATCGGGACGCGGGACCGGATGGCTACACCTTC. Its protein is CSVYRDAGPDGYTF.

The genes are TRBV5-1 and TRBJ1-2; D may be TRBD1 (5 bases). V was cut by 0 bases and J by 5 bases, with 11 bases left in between. Germline V CDR1 and CDR2: SGHRS, YFSETQ. The CDR3 spans 14 residues. The CDR3 coding sequence is TGCGCCAGCAGCTTGGGTCAGGGCATGTATGGCTACACCTTC. It codes for CASSLGQGMYGYTF.

V and J are TRBV28 and TRBJ1-2; D not resolved. Germline CDR1 reads MDHEN; CDR2 reads SYDVKM. V lost 3 bases and J lost 4, with 9 bases in between. The CDR3 length is 13 residues. The CDR3 is CASSFIGSYGYTF. CDR3 bases: TGTGCCAGCAGTTTCATAGGCAGCTATGGCTACACCTTC.